Listed here are 13 T cell receptor beta chains from one sample, sequenced in a study. TCRdb called the RT-PCR reads again in MiXCR, with one record for every CDR3 protein. The data show about 700,000 distinct CDR3 sequences, more than 13% seen once. The source material was memory CD4+ T cells from blood. Every receptor here comes from a female donor in good health, serving as a healthy control.

The chain carries TRBV28 and TRBJ1-2, with D tentatively TRBD1 (5 bases). This CDR3 spans 12 amino acids. Trimming took off 4 bases at V and 6 bases at J, with 9 bases between the two ends. CDR1 is MDHEN and CDR2 is SYDVKM in the germline V gene. This CDR3 is CASSSPGNGYTF. CDR3 coding DNA: TGTGCCAGCAGTTCCCCAGGGAATGGCTACACCTTC.

This chain links TRBV2 with TRBJ2-7; TRBD2 is a possible D gene (5 bases). CDR1 is SNHLY, CDR2 FYNNEI, per germline. The V gene lost 7 bases and the J gene lost 6 bases, with 13 bases spanning the gap. There are 12 residues in the CDR3. CDR3 sequence (DNA): TGTGCCAGCACCCCAGGAGAGGGCGAGCAGTACTTC. Its translation: CASTPGEGEQYF.

The chain links TRBV5-1 to TRBJ2-1; TRBD2 matches 11 bases. This CDR3 contains 16 residues. The ends lost 0 bases at V and 6 bases at J; junction bases unmatched: 5. Germline-derived CDR1 and CDR2 are SGHRS and YFSETQ. This CDR3 reads CASSLAATSGSNEQFF. The CDR3, as DNA: TGCGCCAGCAGCTTGGCTGCCACTAGCGGGAGCAATGAGCAGTTCTTC.

Only a few counts were recorded for this clonotype. This sequence joins TRBV7-9 and TRBJ1-2, with a possible D match to TRBD1 (6 bases). V lost 3 bases to trimming and J lost 5 bases, with 16 bases between them. CDR3 length: 15 amino acids. CDR1 SEHNR and CDR2 FQNEAQ come from the germline V gene (reference sequence). CDR3 loop: CASSLEGGSFYGYTF. Here the CDR3 DNA reads TGTGCCAGCAGCTTGGAGGGGGGATCCTTTTATGGCTACACCTTC. The full variable domain, with the rest looked up from reference TRBV7-9 and TRBJ1-2, is DTGVSQNPRHKITKRGQNVTFRCDPISEHNRLYWYRQTLGQGPEFLTYFQNEAQLEKSRLLSDRFSAERPKGSFSTLEIQRTEQGDSAMYLCASSLEGGSFYGYTFGSGTRLTVV.

This clonotype appeared many times. The chain has TRBV7-2 and TRBJ2-7; 9 bases align to TRBD2. The CDR3 length is 14 residues. CDR1 SGHTA and CDR2 FQGNSA come from the germline V gene. With V trimmed by 6 bases and J by 1 base, 4 bases remained unmatched. For the CDR3, the DNA is TGTGCCAGCAGGAAGGGACTAGCTTCCTACGAGCAGTACTTC. It codes for CASRKGLASYEQYF. Looking up the rest from reference TRBV7-2 and TRBJ2-7 gives the full variable domain: GAGVSQSPSNKVTEKGKDVELRCDPISGHTALYWYRQSLGQGLEFLIYFQGNSAPDKSGLPSDRFSAERTGGSVSTLTIQRTQQEDSAVYLCASRKGLASYEQYFGPGTRLTVT.

A few counts support this clonotype. This chain connects TRBV20-1 to TRBJ2-5; D call uncertain. CDR1 and CDR2 (germline): DFQATT, SNEGSKA (reference sequence). This CDR3 is 9 amino acids long. The V end was cut by 7 bases, the J end by 5 bases, with 5 bases between. Written as DNA, the CDR3 is TGCAGTGGTGGGGAGACCCAGTACTTC. Translating it yields CSGGETQYF.

This clonotype came up many times. Written as DNA, the CDR3 is TGTGCCAGCAGTGCCCGGGACAGACTCTACAATGAGCAGTTCTTC. This codes for CASSARDRLYNEQFF. The rearrangement links TRBV27 to TRBJ2-1, with 7 bases lining up with TRBD1. Trimming removed 5 bases from V and 3 bases from J; junction bases left unmatched: 7. Germline CDR1 and CDR2: MNHEY and SMNVEV (reference sequence). This CDR3 is 15 amino acids long.

The chain has TRBV6-6 and TRBJ1-2, with D possibly matching TRBD1 (5 bases). CDR1 is MNHNY, CDR2 SVGAGI, per germline (reference sequence). This CDR3 region has 13 residues. V was trimmed by 7 bases and J by 0 bases, leaving 9 bases between them. The CDR3 loop is CASKTASNYGYTF. The CDR3 DNA reads TGTGCCAGCAAGACAGCGTCTAACTATGGCTACACCTTC.

This clonotype was observed a few times. The chain carries TRBV5-1 and TRBJ2-1; no firm D call. V was pared by 1 base and J by 0 bases, with 8 bases between. This CDR3 has 15 residues. The germline V gene encodes CDR1 SGHRS and CDR2 YFSETQ. Written as DNA, the CDR3 is TGCGCCAGCAGCTTGTCGTTGAGCTCCTACAATGAGCAGTTCTTC. It translates to CASSLSLSSYNEQFF.

This clonotype showed up many times. V and J are TRBV12-3 or TRBV12-4 and TRBJ2-3, with D unresolved. V was clipped by 1 base and J by 5 bases, with 10 bases between them. The CDR3 has 14 amino acids. CDR3: CASSLGAPLDTQYF. Here the CDR3 DNA reads TGTGCCAGCAGTTTAGGTGCCCCTTTAGATACGCAGTATTTT.

This clonotype has at least ten counts. The chain has TRBV5-1 and TRBJ2-2; D possibly matches TRBD1 or TRBD2 (6 bases each). V was shortened by 0 bases and J by 4 bases, with 7 bases between the two germline ends. The CDR3 is 14 amino acids. Germline-derived CDR1 and CDR2 are SGHRS and YFSETQ. CDR3 in amino acids: CASSLAGATGELFF. CDR3 bases: TGCGCCAGCAGCTTGGCGGGGGCCACCGGGGAGCTGTTTTTT.

This rearrangement joins TRBV7-2 to TRBJ2-2; D unclear. CDR1 and CDR2 from the germline V gene are SGHTA and FQGNSA. The CDR3 consists of 16 residues. The V and J ends lost 5 bases and 2 bases respectively, with 15 bases between them. The CDR3 sequence: CASSMTGLINTGELFF. The CDR3, as DNA: TGTGCCAGCAGCATGACCGGGCTTATAAACACCGGGGAGCTGTTTTTT.

This clonotype turned up a few times. The chain is built from TRBV4-1 and TRBJ1-1; a weak D match, TRBD1 (5 bases). Germline V gene sequence: CDR1 MGHRA, CDR2 YSYEKL. The ends were cut back, 2 bases at V and 3 bases at J, with 13 bases in the middle. The CDR3 extends over 15 amino acids. The CDR3 sequence: CASSQFSMGDTEAFF. The CDR3 DNA is TGCGCCAGCAGCCAATTCAGTATGGGGGACACTGAAGCTTTCTTT.